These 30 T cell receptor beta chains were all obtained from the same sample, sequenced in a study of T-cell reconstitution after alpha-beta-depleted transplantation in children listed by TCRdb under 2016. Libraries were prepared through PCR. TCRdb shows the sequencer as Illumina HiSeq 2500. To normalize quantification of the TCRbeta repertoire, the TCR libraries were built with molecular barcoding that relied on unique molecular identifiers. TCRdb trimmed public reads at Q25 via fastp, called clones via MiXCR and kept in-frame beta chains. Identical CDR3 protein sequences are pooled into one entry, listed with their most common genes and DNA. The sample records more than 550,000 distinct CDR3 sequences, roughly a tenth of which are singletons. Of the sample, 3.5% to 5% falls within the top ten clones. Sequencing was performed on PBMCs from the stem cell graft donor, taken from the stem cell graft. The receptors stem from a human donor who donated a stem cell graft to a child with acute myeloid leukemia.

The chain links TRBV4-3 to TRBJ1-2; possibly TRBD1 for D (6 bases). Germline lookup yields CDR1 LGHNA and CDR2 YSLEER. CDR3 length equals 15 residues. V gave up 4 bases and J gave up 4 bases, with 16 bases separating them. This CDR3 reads CASSPTGTPIYGYTF. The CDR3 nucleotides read TGCGCCAGCAGCCCCACAGGGACCCCGATCTATGGCTACACCTTC.

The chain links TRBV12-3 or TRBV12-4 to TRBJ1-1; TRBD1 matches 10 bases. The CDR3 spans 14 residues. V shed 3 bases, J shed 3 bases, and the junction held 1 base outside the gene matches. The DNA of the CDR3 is TGTGCCAGCAGTTTGGGACAGGGGTACACTGAAGCTTTCTTT. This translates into CASSLGQGYTEAFF.

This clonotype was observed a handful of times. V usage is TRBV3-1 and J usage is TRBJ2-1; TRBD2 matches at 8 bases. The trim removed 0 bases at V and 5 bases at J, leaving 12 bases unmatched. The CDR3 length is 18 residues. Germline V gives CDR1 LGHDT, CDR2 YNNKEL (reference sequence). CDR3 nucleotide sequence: TGTGCCAGCAGCCAAGATGTAAGGCTAGCGGGTTCAGACAATGAGCAGTTCTTC. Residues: CASSQDVRLAGSDNEQFF.

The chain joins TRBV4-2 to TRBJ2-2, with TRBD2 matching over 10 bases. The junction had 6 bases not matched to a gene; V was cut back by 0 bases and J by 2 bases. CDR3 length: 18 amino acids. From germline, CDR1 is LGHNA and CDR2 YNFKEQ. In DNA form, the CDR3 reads TGTGCCAGCAGCCAAGATGGAGGACTAGCGGCAAACACCGGGGAGCTGTTTTTT. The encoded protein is CASSQDGGLAANTGELFF.

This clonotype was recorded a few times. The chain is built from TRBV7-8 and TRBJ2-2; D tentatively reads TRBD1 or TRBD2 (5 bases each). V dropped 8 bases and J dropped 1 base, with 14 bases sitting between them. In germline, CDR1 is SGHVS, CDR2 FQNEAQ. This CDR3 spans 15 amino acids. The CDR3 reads CASQGAAGNTGELFF. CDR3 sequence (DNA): TGTGCCAGCCAAGGGGCCGCGGGGAACACCGGGGAGCTGTTTTTT.

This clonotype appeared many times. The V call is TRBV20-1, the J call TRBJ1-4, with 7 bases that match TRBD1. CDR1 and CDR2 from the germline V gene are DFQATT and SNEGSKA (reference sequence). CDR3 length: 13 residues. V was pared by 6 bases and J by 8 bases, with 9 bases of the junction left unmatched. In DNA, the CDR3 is TGCAGTGCCCGCAGGCAGGGGGTAGAAAAACTGTTTTTT. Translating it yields CSARRQGVEKLFF.

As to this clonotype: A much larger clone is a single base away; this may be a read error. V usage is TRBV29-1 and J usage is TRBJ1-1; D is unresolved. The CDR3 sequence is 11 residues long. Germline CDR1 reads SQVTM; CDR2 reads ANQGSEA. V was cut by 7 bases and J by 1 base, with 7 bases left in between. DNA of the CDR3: TGCAGCGGGCTTAGGAACACTGAAGCTTTCTTT. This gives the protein CSGLRNTEAFF.

The CDR3 sequence is CASSESTSGQETQYF. CDR3 sequence (DNA): TGTGCCAGCAGTGAATCGACTAGCGGCCAAGAGACCCAGTACTTC. The V gene is TRBV12-3 or TRBV12-4, the J gene TRBJ2-5; 9 bases fit TRBD2. V was clipped by 5 bases and J by 1 base; unmatched bases: 5. CDR3 length equals 15 residues.

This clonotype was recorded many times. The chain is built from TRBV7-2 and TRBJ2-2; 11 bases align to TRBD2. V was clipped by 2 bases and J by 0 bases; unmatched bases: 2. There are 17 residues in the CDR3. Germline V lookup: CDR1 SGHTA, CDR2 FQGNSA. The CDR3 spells CASSLTGLAANTGELFF. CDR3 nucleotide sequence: TGTGCCAGCAGCTTAACGGGACTAGCGGCGAACACCGGGGAGCTGTTTTTT.

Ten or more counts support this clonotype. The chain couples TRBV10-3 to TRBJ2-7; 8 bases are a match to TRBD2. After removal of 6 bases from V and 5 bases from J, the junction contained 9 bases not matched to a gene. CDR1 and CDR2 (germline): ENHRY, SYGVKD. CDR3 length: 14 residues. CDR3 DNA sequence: TGTGCCATCAGGATCGGGGGGGATGGGGACGAGCAGTACTTC. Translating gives CAIRIGGDGDEQYF.

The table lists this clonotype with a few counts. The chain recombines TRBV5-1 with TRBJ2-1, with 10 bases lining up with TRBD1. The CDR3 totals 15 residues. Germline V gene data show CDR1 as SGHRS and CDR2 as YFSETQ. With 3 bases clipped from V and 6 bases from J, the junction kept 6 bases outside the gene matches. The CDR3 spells CASSYGGQGSNEQFF. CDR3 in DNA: TGCGCCAGCAGCTACGGGGGACAGGGGTCCAATGAGCAGTTCTTC.

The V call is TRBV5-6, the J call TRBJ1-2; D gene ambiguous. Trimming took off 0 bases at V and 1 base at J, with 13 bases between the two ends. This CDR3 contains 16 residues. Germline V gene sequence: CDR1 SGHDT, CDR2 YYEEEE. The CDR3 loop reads CASSLGNQANNYGYTF. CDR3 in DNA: TGTGCCAGCAGCTTGGGGAACCAAGCAAATAACTATGGCTACACCTTC. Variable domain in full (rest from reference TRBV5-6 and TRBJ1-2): DAGVTQSPTHLIKTRGQQVTLRCSPKSGHDTVSWYQQALGQGPQFIFQYYEEEERQRGNFPDRFSGHQFPNYSSELNVNALLLGDSALYLCASSLGNQANNYGYTFGSGTRLTVV.

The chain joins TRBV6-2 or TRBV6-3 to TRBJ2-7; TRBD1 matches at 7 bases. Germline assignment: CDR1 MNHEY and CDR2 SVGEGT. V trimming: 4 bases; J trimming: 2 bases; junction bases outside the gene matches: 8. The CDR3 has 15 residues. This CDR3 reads CASSSIRDRTYEQYF. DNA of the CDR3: TGTGCCAGCAGTTCAATCCGGGACAGAACCTACGAGCAGTACTTC.

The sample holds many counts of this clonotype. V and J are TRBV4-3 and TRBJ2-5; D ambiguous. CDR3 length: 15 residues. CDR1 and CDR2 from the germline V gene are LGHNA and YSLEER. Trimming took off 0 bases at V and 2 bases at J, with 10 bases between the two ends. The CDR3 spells CASSQEYWSQETQYF. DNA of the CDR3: TGCGCCAGCAGCCAAGAGTATTGGTCTCAAGAGACCCAGTACTTC.

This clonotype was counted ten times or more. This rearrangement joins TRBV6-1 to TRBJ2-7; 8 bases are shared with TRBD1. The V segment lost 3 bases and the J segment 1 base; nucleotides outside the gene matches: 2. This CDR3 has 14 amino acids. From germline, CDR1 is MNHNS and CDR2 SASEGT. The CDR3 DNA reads TGTGCCAGCAGTGACAGGGGGCTTTCCTACGAGCAGTACTTC. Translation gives CASSDRGLSYEQYF.

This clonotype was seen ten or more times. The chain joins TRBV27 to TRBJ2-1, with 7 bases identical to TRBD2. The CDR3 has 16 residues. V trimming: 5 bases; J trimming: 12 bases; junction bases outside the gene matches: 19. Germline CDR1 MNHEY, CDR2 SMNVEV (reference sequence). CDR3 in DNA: TGTGCCAGCAGTCTCCTAGAGGGAGCGGGAATACAAGGGCAGTTCTTC. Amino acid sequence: CASSLLEGAGIQGQFF.

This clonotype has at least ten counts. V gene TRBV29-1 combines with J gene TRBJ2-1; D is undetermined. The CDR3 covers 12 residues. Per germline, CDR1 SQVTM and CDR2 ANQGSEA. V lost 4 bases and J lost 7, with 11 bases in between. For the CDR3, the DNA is TGCAGCGTTGCCCTTAATATTAATGAGCAGTTCTTC. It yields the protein CSVALNINEQFF.

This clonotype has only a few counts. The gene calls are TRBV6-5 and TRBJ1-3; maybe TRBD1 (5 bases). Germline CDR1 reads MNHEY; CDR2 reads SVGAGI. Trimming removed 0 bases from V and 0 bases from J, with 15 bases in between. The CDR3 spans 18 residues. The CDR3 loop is CASSYSRVGAGSGNTIYF. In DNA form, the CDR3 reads TGTGCCAGCAGTTACTCAAGGGTTGGGGCTGGCTCTGGAAACACCATATATTTT.

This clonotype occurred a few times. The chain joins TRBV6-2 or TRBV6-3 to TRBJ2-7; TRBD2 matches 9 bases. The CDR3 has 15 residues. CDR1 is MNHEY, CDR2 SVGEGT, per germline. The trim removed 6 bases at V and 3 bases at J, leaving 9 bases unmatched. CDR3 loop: CASSFGGTSNYEQYF. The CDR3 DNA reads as TGTGCCAGCAGCTTTGGTGGGACTAGCAACTACGAGCAGTACTTC.

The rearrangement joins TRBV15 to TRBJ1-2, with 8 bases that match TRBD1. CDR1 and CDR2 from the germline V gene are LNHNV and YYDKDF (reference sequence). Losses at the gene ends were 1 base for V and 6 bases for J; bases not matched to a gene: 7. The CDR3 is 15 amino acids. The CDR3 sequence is CATSRAGGSVDGYTF. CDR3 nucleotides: TGTGCCACCAGCAGAGCAGGGGGCTCTGTGGATGGCTACACCTTC.

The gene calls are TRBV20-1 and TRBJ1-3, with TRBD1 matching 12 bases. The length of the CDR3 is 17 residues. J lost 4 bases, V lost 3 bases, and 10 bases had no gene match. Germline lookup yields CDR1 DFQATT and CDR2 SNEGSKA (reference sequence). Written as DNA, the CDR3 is TGCAGTGCTAGCCCCTCTGGGACAGGGGGCGGAGGAAACACCATATATTTT. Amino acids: CSASPSGTGGGGNTIYF.

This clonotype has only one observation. CDR3: CASLGGRKGDTQYF. DNA of the CDR3: TGTGCCAGCTTGGGAGGGAGGAAGGGAGATACGCAGTATTTT. The genes are TRBV6-2 or TRBV6-3 and TRBJ2-3, with TRBD2 identical over 7 bases. There are 14 residues in the CDR3. Germline CDR1 is MNHEY and CDR2 is SVGEGT. Unmatched junction bases numbered 10, after V lost 8 bases and J lost 5 bases.

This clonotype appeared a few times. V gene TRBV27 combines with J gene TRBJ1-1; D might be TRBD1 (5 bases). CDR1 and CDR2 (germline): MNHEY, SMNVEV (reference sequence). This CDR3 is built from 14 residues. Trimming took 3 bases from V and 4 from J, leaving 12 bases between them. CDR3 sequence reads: CASSFELGGTEAFF. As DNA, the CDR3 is TGTGCCAGCAGTTTTGAGTTGGGGGGCACTGAAGCTTTCTTT.

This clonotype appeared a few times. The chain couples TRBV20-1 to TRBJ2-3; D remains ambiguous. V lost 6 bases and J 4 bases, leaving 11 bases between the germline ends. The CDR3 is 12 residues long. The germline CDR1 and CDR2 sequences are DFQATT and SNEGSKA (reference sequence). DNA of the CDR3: TGCAGTGCCCTAATAGTGGCAGATACGCAGTATTTT. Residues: CSALIVADTQYF.

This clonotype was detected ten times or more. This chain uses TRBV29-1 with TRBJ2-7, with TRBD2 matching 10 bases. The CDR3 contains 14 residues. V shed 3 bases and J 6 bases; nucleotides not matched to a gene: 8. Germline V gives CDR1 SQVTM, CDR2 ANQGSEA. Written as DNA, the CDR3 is TGCAGCGTTGAGCTTCGAGCGGGAGGGAGCGAGCAGTACTTC. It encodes CSVELRAGGSEQYF.

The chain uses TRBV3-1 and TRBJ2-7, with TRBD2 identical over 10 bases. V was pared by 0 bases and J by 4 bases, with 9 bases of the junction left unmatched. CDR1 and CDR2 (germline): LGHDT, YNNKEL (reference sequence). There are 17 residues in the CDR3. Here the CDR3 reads CASSQEGLAGAGYEQYF. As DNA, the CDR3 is TGTGCCAGCAGCCAAGAAGGCCTAGCGGGAGCGGGGTACGAGCAGTACTTC.

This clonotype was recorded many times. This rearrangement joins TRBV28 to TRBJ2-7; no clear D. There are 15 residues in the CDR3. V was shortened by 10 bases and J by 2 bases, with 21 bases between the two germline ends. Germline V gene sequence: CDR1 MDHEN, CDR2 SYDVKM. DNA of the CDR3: TGTGCCACTTCTTTGGGGTTACAGCGCCCCTACGAGCAGTACTTC. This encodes CATSLGLQRPYEQYF.

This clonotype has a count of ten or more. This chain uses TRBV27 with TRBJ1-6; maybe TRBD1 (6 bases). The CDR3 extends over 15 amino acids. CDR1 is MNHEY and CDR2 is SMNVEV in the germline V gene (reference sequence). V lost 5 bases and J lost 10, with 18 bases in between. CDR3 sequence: CASSALGQGMSPLHF. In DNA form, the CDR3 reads TGTGCCAGCAGTGCTCTTGGGCAGGGGATGTCACCCCTCCACTTT.

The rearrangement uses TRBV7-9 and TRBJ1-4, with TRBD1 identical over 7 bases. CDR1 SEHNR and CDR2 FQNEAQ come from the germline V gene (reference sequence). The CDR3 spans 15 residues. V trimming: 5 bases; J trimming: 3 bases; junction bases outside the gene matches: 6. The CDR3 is CASSPGDRSNEKLFF. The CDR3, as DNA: TGTGCCAGCAGCCCGGGGGACAGATCTAATGAAAAACTGTTTTTT.

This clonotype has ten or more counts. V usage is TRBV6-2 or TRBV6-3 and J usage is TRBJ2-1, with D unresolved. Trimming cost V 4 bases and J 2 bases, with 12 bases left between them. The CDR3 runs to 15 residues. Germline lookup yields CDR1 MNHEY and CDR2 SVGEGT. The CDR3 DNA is TGTGCCAGCAGTTTCGCCTCACCAACCTACAATGAGCAGTTCTTC. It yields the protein CASSFASPTYNEQFF.